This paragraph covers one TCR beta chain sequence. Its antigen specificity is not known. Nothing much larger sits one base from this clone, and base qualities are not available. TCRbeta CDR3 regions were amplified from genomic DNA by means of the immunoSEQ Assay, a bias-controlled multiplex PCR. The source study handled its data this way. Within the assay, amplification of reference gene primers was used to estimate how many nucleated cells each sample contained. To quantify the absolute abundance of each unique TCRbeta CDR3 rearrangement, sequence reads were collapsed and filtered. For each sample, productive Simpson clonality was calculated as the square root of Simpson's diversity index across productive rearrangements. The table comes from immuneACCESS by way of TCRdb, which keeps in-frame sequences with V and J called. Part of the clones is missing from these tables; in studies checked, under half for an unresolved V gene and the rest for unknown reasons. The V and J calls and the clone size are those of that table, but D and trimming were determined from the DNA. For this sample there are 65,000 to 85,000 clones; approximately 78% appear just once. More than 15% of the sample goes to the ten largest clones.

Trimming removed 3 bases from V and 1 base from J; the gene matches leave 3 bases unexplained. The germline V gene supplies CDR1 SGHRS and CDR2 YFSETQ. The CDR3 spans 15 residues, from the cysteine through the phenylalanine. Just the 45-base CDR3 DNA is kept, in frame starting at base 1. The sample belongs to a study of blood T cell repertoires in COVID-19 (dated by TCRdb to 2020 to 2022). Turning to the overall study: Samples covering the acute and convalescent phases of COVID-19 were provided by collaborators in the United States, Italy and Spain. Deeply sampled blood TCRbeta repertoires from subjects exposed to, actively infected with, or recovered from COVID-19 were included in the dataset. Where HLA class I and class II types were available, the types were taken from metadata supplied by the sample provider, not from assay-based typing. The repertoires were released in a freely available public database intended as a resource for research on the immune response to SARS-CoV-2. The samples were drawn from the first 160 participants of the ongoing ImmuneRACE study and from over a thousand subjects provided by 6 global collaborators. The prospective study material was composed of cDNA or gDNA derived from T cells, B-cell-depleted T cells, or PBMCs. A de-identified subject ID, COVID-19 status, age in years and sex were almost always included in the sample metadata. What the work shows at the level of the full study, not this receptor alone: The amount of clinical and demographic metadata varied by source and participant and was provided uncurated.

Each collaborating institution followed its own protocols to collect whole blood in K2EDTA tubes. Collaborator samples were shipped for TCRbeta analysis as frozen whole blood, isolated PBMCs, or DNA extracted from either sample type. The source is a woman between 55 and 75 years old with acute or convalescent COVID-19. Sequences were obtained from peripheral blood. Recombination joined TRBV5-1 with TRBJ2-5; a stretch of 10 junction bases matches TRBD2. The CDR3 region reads CASSSGLAVQETQYF. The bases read TGCGCCAGCAGCTCCGGACTAGCGGTCCAAGAGACCCAGTACTTC. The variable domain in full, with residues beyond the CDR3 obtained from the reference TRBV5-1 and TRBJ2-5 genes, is KAGVTQTPRYLIKTRGQQVTLSCSPISGHRSVSWYQQTPGQGLQFLFEYFSETQRNKGNFPGRFSGRQFSNSRSEMNVSTLELGDSALYLCASSSGLAVQETQYFGPGTRLLVL.